This T cell receptor (beta chain) was sequenced in a study of cytomegalovirus exposure and HLA in healthy donors. Study at large: Among several hundred genotyped donors, around 80% fell in the Caucasian-associated ancestry cluster.

Comments on this clone: Its antigen remains unknown.

Germline loops: CDR1 SGHDT, CDR2 YYEEEE. Trimming stripped 4 bases from V and 5 bases from J, with 21 bases between. CDR3 size: 16 residues. Findings of the study overall: Near-uniform donor sequencing depth was presumed by presence/absence analyses.

PCR was performed using 60 Vbeta and 13 Jbeta primers. Clones were sequenced by immunoSEQ multiplex PCR, and TCRdb holds only the in-frame ones, with some missing. Of some 150,000 clones listed, about 76% are singletons. This chain connects TRBV5-6 to TRBJ2-5; TRBD2 is a possible D gene (6 bases). The source of this sequence is a human donor in good health. The sample comprised PBMCs. The CDR3 DNA reads TGTGCCAGCAGCAGGGATGTTGGCGGGGCGCGGGAGACCCAGTACTTC. This sequence encodes CASSRDVGGARETQYF. Drawing the rest from reference TRBV5-6 and TRBJ2-5, the complete variable domain is DAGVTQSPTHLIKTRGQQVTLRCSPKSGHDTVSWYQQALGQGPQFIFQYYEEEERQRGNFPDRFSGHQFPNYSSELNVNALLLGDSALYLCASSRDVGGARETQYFGPGTRLLVL.